Sequencing of this T cell receptor (beta chain) was carried out in a study of control samples from healthy donors and cancer patients. The table came from immunoSEQ multiplex PCR; TCRdb's copy has only in-frame clones and leaves some out. This table holds hundreds of thousands of clones, 90% found once. Germline V gene lookup returns CDR1 ENHRY and CDR2 SYGVKD. The V and J ends lost 0 bases and 5 bases, in that order; junction bases with no gene match: 4. The CDR3 loop spans 15 amino acids. On this clone: Distinct nucleotide sequences in the sample also encode this CDR3.

The chain carries TRBV10-3 and TRBJ1-5; 7 bases are shared with TRBD1. Sample: PBMCs. The sequence derives from a man aged 35-49 years with head and neck cancer. This chain's CDR3 is CAISESGQGDQPQHF. CDR3 coding DNA: TGTGCCATCAGTGAGTCGGGGCAGGGGGATCAGCCCCAGCATTTT.